The 27 T cell receptor beta chains given below trace back to one sample, sequenced in a study of cytomegalovirus exposure and HLA in healthy donors. The PCR was carried out with 60 Vbeta primers and 13 Jbeta primers. Profiling relied on immunoSEQ multiplex PCR, and the TCRdb table lists in-frame clones only, not all of them. The data show around 130,000 clones, 81% seen once. The sequenced material came from PBMCs. The origin of the receptors is a man aged 18-30 years in good health and CMV-seronegative.

The chain uses TRBV5-6 and TRBJ2-7; D remains ambiguous. V was cut by 5 bases and J by 5 bases, with 8 bases left in between. This CDR3 comprises 11 residues. Looked up from germline, CDR1 is SGHDT and CDR2 is YYEEEE. Here the CDR3 reads CASRLNHEQYF. The CDR3, as DNA: TGTGCCAGCAGACTTAACCACGAGCAGTACTTC.

This chain uses TRBV9 with TRBJ1-1; 9 bases agree with TRBD1. Germline V gives CDR1 SGDLS, CDR2 YYNGEE. The CDR3 covers 18 residues. Unmatched junction bases numbered 14, after V lost 0 bases and J lost 5 bases. CDR3 loop: CASSVGTGVPTLGTEAFF. The CDR3 DNA sequence: TGTGCCAGCAGCGTAGGGACAGGGGTACCCACCTTGGGTACTGAAGCTTTCTTT.

The genes are TRBV7-2 and TRBJ2-1, with D perhaps matching TRBD1 (5 bases). Germline values: CDR1 SGHTA, CDR2 FQGNSA. The CDR3 runs 13 residues. V was shortened by 2 bases and J by 5 bases, with 7 bases between the two germline ends. CDR3 sequence (DNA): TGTGCCAGCAGCTTATCACAGGACAATGAGCAGTTCTTC. It translates to CASSLSQDNEQFF.

This clone was seen once. The DNA for the CDR3 is TGCGCCAGCAGCGAACCGGGACAGGGCTTGGCCGGGGAGCTGTTTTTT. Translating it yields CASSEPGQGLAGELFF. This rearrangement joins TRBV4-3 to TRBJ2-2; 9 positions match TRBD1. The ends lost 5 bases at V and 6 bases at J; junction bases unmatched: 10. The CDR3 is 16 amino acids. The V gene's germline CDR1 is LGHNA and CDR2 YSLEER.

The chain couples TRBV6-1 to TRBJ2-7, with a tentative D call TRBD2 (6 bases). This CDR3 spans 14 amino acids. The germline V and J ends were trimmed by 5 bases and 0 bases, with 11 bases remaining between them. In germline, CDR1 is MNHNS, CDR2 SASEGT. For the CDR3, the DNA is TGTGCCAGCAGTCTCGGGGGTTTCTCCTACGAGCAGTACTTC. Translated, it gives CASSLGGFSYEQYF.

This clone was detected a few times. The gene calls are TRBV7-9 and TRBJ1-1; D is unclear. Germline CDR1 SEHNR, CDR2 FQNEAQ (reference sequence). The CDR3 spans 15 residues. V was trimmed by 0 bases and J by 0 bases, leaving 8 bases between them. The chain's CDR3 is CASSLARHLNTEAFF. The CDR3 region has the DNA TGTGCCAGCAGCTTAGCGCGCCATCTGAACACTGAAGCTTTCTTT.

V and J are TRBV5-1 and TRBJ2-7; the D gene is possibly TRBD1 (6 bases). CDR3 length: 15 residues. The V and J ends lost 0 bases and 5 bases respectively, with 15 bases between them. CDR1 is SGHRS, CDR2 YFSETQ, per germline. In DNA, the CDR3 is TGCGCCAGCAGCTTGGGATCCACAGGGTCAAACGAGCAGTACTTC. The encoded protein is CASSLGSTGSNEQYF. Full variable domain (rest looked up from reference TRBV5-1 and TRBJ2-7): KAGVTQTPRYLIKTRGQQVTLSCSPISGHRSVSWYQQTPGQGLQFLFEYFSETQRNKGNFPGRFSGRQFSNSRSEMNVSTLELGDSALYLCASSLGSTGSNEQYFGPGTRLTVT.

The genes are TRBV27 and TRBJ1-6, with D uncertain. CDR3 length equals 17 residues. The V gene's germline CDR1 is MNHEY and CDR2 SMNVEV (reference sequence). Deletions cut 0 bases from V and 6 bases from J, with 15 bases between. CDR3 DNA sequence: TGTGCCAGCAGTTTATCTGGGCCCCAGATGGTTAATTCACCCCTCCACTTT. Translation: CASSLSGPQMVNSPLHF.

The J gene is TRBJ1-1, the V gene TRBV4-3; tentative D call: TRBD1 (5 bases). CDR1 and CDR2 (germline): LGHNA, YSLEER. The CDR3 consists of 16 residues. V lost 1 base and J 6 bases, leaving 18 bases between the germline ends. The CDR3 DNA is TGCGCCAGCAGCCAAGTGAAGGTATTGGGGGGATCTGAAGCTTTCTTT. Amino acid sequence: CASSQVKVLGGSEAFF.

The chain recombines TRBV25-1 with TRBJ2-1, with 8 nucleotides matching TRBD1. Germline V lookup: CDR1 MGHDK, CDR2 SYGVNS. The CDR3 spans 13 residues. Trimming cost V 8 bases and J 6 bases; bases outside gene matches: 6. The chain's CDR3 is CASGGQAGNEQFF. The CDR3 DNA reads as TGTGCCAGCGGGGGACAGGCGGGCAATGAGCAGTTCTTC.

This chain uses TRBV5-4 with TRBJ2-1, with 8 bases fitting TRBD2. The CDR3 contains 16 residues. Per germline, CDR1 SGHNT and CDR2 YYREEE (reference sequence). J lost 7 bases, V lost 4 bases, and 13 bases had no gene match. Here the CDR3 reads CASSPSGGANGNEQFF. The CDR3 bases are TGTGCCAGCAGCCCTTCCGGGGGGGCCAATGGGAATGAGCAGTTCTTC.

The CDR3 spells CASSVAASTPTTDTQYF. In nucleotides, the CDR3 is TGTGCCAGCAGCGTAGCTGCGTCTACCCCTACCACAGATACGCAGTATTTT. The chain employs TRBV9 and TRBJ2-3; D uncertain. Trimming stripped 0 bases from V and 2 bases from J, with 16 bases between. Germline V lookup: CDR1 SGDLS, CDR2 YYNGEE. The length of the CDR3 is 17 residues.

The chain links TRBV30 to TRBJ1-2; D is possibly TRBD1 (6 bases). Germline V lookup: CDR1 GTSNPN, CDR2 SVGIG (reference sequence). This CDR3 is built from 14 residues. V shed 0 bases and J shed 1 base, with 9 bases lying between them. The CDR3 reads CAWSVTGVNYGYTF. CDR3 DNA: TGTGCCTGGAGTGTGACAGGAGTTAACTATGGCTACACCTTC.

The rearrangement joins TRBV19 to TRBJ2-2; 10 nucleotides agree with TRBD1. The CDR3 is made up of 14 amino acids. Trimming cost V 9 bases and J 6 bases; bases outside gene matches: 7. Germline-derived CDR1 and CDR2 are LNHDA and SQIVND (reference sequence). CDR3 in DNA: TGTGCCAGCTGGGACAGGGGCCACGCCGGGGAGCTGTTTTTT. This encodes CASWDRGHAGELFF.

The chain joins TRBV5-1 to TRBJ1-2, with unresolved D. CDR1 and CDR2 (germline): SGHRS, YFSETQ. V lost 0 bases and J 8 bases, leaving 8 bases between the germline ends. This CDR3 has 12 amino acids. This chain's CDR3 is CASSLERGGYTF. DNA for the CDR3: TGCGCCAGCAGCTTGGAACGAGGGGGCTACACCTTC.

The chain combines TRBV19 with TRBJ2-1; TRBD2 might be the D (7 bases). The germline V gene has CDR1 LNHDA and CDR2 SQIVND (reference sequence). Trimming shortened V by 7 bases and J by 4 bases, and 20 bases separated the two germline ends. This CDR3 is 16 amino acids long. The DNA for the CDR3 is TGTGCCAGTAAAATGGCGGGGGCGCGAGGATACAATGAGCAGTTCTTC. The encoded protein is CASKMAGARGYNEQFF.

The gene calls are TRBV30 and TRBJ1-6; D remains unclear. V was pared by 3 bases and J by 14 bases, with 20 bases between. There are 14 residues in the CDR3. CDR1 is GTSNPN and CDR2 is SVGIG in the germline V gene (reference sequence). The CDR3 sequence: CAWRSLAGFVTLHF. CDR3 nucleotides: TGTGCCTGGAGGTCCTTGGCAGGATTTGTAACCCTCCACTTT.

The rearrangement joins TRBV15 to TRBJ2-7; the match to TRBD1 covers 9 bases. V was clipped by 0 bases and J by 3 bases; unmatched bases: 9. The germline V gene encodes CDR1 LNHNV and CDR2 YYDKDF (reference sequence). The length of the CDR3 is 17 residues. This CDR3 reads CATSRDADRGFGYEQYF. DNA of the CDR3: TGTGCCACCAGCAGAGATGCGGACAGGGGTTTCGGCTACGAGCAGTACTTC.

This chain uses TRBV11-2 with TRBJ1-4; D may be TRBD1 (6 bases). V lost 4 bases, J lost 0 bases, and 18 bases lay in between. Germline values: CDR1 SGHAT, CDR2 FQNNGV. CDR3 length: 18 amino acids. The CDR3 sequence: CASSSSVTGYATNEKLFF. Written as DNA, the CDR3 is TGTGCCAGCAGCTCGTCAGTAACAGGGTACGCAACTAATGAAAAACTGTTTTTT.

The chain's CDR3 is CASSLFPRRTHTDTQYF. Written as DNA, the CDR3 is TGTGCCAGCAGCTTATTCCCCCGAAGGACACACACAGATACGCAGTATTTT. The V and J genes are TRBV13 and TRBJ2-3; D perhaps matches TRBD1 (5 bases). The CDR3 contains 17 residues. CDR1 PRHDT and CDR2 FYEKMQ come from the germline V gene (reference sequence). V lost 2 bases and J lost 2, with 17 bases in between.

The chain couples TRBV7-6 to TRBJ1-3; D ambiguous. V was pared by 4 bases and J by 0 bases, with 4 bases between. CDR1 is SGHVS, CDR2 FNYEAQ, per germline. CDR3 length: 13 amino acids. The CDR3 protein is CASSSDSGNTIYF. CDR3 in DNA: TGTGCCAGCAGCTCAGACTCTGGAAACACCATATATTTT. Full variable domain (outside the CDR3, taken from reference TRBV7-6 and TRBJ1-3): GAGVSQSPRYKVTKRGQDVALRCDPISGHVSLYWYRQALGQGPEFLTYFNYEAQQDKSGLPNDRFSAERPEGSISTLTIQRTEQRDSAMYRCASSSDSGNTIYFGEGSWLTVV.

This clone was seen more than once but under ten times. CDR3 residues: CASSPYRAGTNEKLFF. The DNA for the CDR3 is TGTGCCAGCTCACCTTACAGGGCAGGCACTAATGAAAAACTGTTTTTT. This chain links TRBV18 with TRBJ1-4; a possible D gene is TRBD1 (6 bases). Trimming removed 3 bases at V and 2 bases at J, with 13 bases between. The CDR3 totals 16 residues. Per germline, CDR1 KGHSH and CDR2 LQKENI.

This chain connects TRBV4-1 to TRBJ1-1; TRBD1 matches 11 bases. CDR1 MGHRA and CDR2 YSYEKL come from the germline V gene. The CDR3 spans 15 residues. Germline trimming cut 0 bases from V and 11 bases from J; bases unmatched to any gene: 8. The CDR3 sequence: CASSQDGTGGRRAFF. The DNA for the CDR3 is TGCGCCAGCAGCCAAGATGGGACAGGGGGTCGCCGGGCTTTCTTT.

This clone was counted between two and nine times. This chain joins TRBV10-3 and TRBJ1-5, with 10 bases aligning to TRBD1. This CDR3 has 15 amino acids. Germline CDR1 and CDR2: ENHRY and SYGVKD. The V and J ends lost 7 bases and 6 bases, in that order; junction bases with no gene match: 9. The CDR3 coding sequence is TGTGCCATCAAGCCGGGACAGGGGCCCGGTCAGCCCCAGCATTTT. Its translation: CAIKPGQGPGQPQHF.

V is TRBV9 and J is TRBJ1-2; 11 bases are a match to TRBD1. V was clipped by 4 bases and J by 8 bases; unmatched bases: 4. Germline CDR1 reads SGDLS; CDR2 reads YYNGEE. The CDR3 loop spans 13 amino acids. The DNA of the CDR3 is TGTGCCAGCAGCACGAGGACAGGGGGCGGCTACACCTTC. Translated: CASSTRTGGGYTF.

The chain combines TRBV18 with TRBJ1-1, with D uncertain. Trimming stripped 3 bases from V and 4 bases from J, with 6 bases between. This CDR3 has 12 residues. Germline V gene sequence: CDR1 KGHSH, CDR2 LQKENI. This CDR3 reads CASSPTGTEAFF. Here the CDR3 DNA reads TGTGCCAGCTCACCTACGGGCACTGAAGCTTTCTTT.

The rearrangement links TRBV29-1 to TRBJ2-2; no clear D gene. Trimming pared 6 bases from V and 6 bases from J, leaving 8 bases between. CDR3 length: 11 residues. Per the germline V gene, CDR1 is SQVTM and CDR2 is ANQGSEA. The CDR3 loop reads CSVPRAGELFF. The CDR3 DNA reads as TGCAGCGTCCCCCGGGCCGGGGAGCTGTTTTTT.